The 9 T cell receptor beta chains below were found in one sample sequenced in a study of OX40 agonist ivuxolimab in advanced cancers. Clones were sequenced by immunoSEQ multiplex PCR, and TCRdb holds only the in-frame ones, with some missing. The sample has some 52,000 clones, less than 90% seen once. This specimen consisted of CD4+ or CD8+ T cells sorted from blood, obtained in a trial of the OX40 agonist ivuxolimab. The receptors shown here come from an adult with an advanced solid tumor such as melanoma, head and neck, liver or kidney cancer.

The V gene is TRBV29-1, the J gene TRBJ2-7; possible D gene TRBD1, 6 bases. V was shortened by 6 bases and J by 1 base, with 7 bases between the two germline ends. CDR1 SQVTM and CDR2 ANQGSEA come from the germline V gene. This CDR3 region has 11 residues. The CDR3 loop is CSVGQSYEQYF. DNA for the CDR3: TGCAGCGTGGGACAATCCTACGAGCAGTACTTC.

J is TRBJ1-1 and V is TRBV19, with a weak D call TRBD1 (6 bases). Per germline, CDR1 LNHDA and CDR2 SQIVND (reference sequence). The length of the CDR3 is 18 residues. Trimming removed 6 bases from V and 0 bases from J, with 23 bases in between. The CDR3 sequence: CASSYLGADGRMNTEAFF. The CDR3, as DNA: TGTGCCAGTAGCTACCTGGGGGCGGATGGAAGAATGAACACTGAAGCTTTCTTT. Looking up the rest from reference TRBV19 and TRBJ1-1 gives the full variable domain: DGGITQSPKYLFRKEGQNVTLSCEQNLNHDAMYWYRQDPGQGLRLIYYSQIVNDFQKGDIAEGYSVSREKKESFPLTVTSAQKNPTAFYLCASSYLGADGRMNTEAFFGQGTRLTVV.

The genes are TRBV7-9 and TRBJ2-7, with D unresolved. V was clipped by 5 bases and J by 2 bases, with 16 bases between them. CDR1 and CDR2 from the germline V gene are SEHNR and FQNEAQ (reference sequence). The CDR3 extends over 15 amino acids. CDR3 bases: TGTGCCAGCAGCCCAAACGAGGTCTTTGCCTACGAGCAGTACTTC. Its protein product is CASSPNEVFAYEQYF.

J is TRBJ1-1 and V is TRBV5-1, with 7 bases fitting TRBD1. This CDR3 region has 14 residues. The trim removed 2 bases at V and 4 bases at J, leaving 5 bases unmatched. CDR1 and CDR2 from the germline V gene are SGHRS and YFSETQ. CDR3 sequence (DNA): TGCGCCAGCAGCTTTAACAGGGGAAGCACTGAAGCTTTCTTT. It codes for CASSFNRGSTEAFF. Full variable domain (rest looked up from reference TRBV5-1 and TRBJ1-1): KAGVTQTPRYLIKTRGQQVTLSCSPISGHRSVSWYQQTPGQGLQFLFEYFSETQRNKGNFPGRFSGRQFSNSRSEMNVSTLELGDSALYLCASSFNRGSTEAFFGQGTRLTVV.

This rearrangement joins TRBV5-5 to TRBJ2-7, with 12 bases fitting TRBD1. J gave up 5 bases and V 4 bases, and 10 bases lay outside the gene matches. Germline CDR1 reads SGHKS; CDR2 reads YYEKEE (reference sequence). There are 16 residues in the CDR3. The CDR3, as DNA: TGTGCCAGCAGCGCCCGATACGGGGACAGGGGGCACGAGCAGTACTTC. It specifies CASSARYGDRGHEQYF.

The V and J genes are TRBV9 and TRBJ1-2, with a tentative D call TRBD1 (5 bases). The CDR3 consists of 15 residues. The V and J ends lost 4 bases and 4 bases respectively, with 17 bases between them. Germline values: CDR1 SGDLS, CDR2 YYNGEE. CDR3 sequence reads: CASSPESGGIYGYTF. CDR3 bases: TGTGCCAGCAGCCCGGAGTCCGGGGGTATCTATGGCTACACCTTC. The whole variable domain, remainder taken from reference TRBV9 and TRBJ1-2, is DSGVTQTPKHLITATGQRVTLRCSPRSGDLSVYWYQQSLDQGLQFLIQYYNGEERAKGNILERFSAQQFPDLHSELNLSSLELGDSALYFCASSPESGGIYGYTFGSGTRLTVV.

V usage is TRBV5-4 and J usage is TRBJ1-2; D not certain. V shed 0 bases and J shed 8 bases, with 11 bases lying between them. Germline CDR1 reads SGHNT; CDR2 reads YYREEE (reference sequence). This CDR3 region has 13 residues. CDR3 region: CASSLAEGSGYTF. In nucleotides, the CDR3 is TGTGCCAGCAGCTTGGCCGAAGGATCCGGCTACACCTTC. Together with reference TRBV5-4 and TRBJ1-2, the CDR3 gives the full variable domain: ETGVTQSPTHLIKTRGQQVTLRCSSQSGHNTVSWYQQALGQGPQFIFQYYREEENGRGNFPPRFSGLQFPNYSSELNVNALELDDSALYLCASSLAEGSGYTFGSGTRLTVV.

This clone was observed a single time. The rearrangement uses TRBV30 and TRBJ2-1, with a weak D call TRBD2 (6 bases). Germline assignment: CDR1 GTSNPN and CDR2 SVGIG (reference sequence). The length of the CDR3 is 14 residues. V lost 4 bases and J 0 bases, leaving 10 bases between the germline ends. In DNA, the CDR3 is TGTGCCTGGATACGGGGGAGCTCCTACAATGAGCAGTTCTTC. This translates into CAWIRGSSYNEQFF. Full variable domain (rest looked up from reference TRBV30 and TRBJ2-1): SQTIHQWPATLVQPVGSPLSLECTVEGTSNPNLYWYRQAAGRGLQLLFYSVGIGQISSEVPQNLSASRPQDRQFILSSKKLLLSDSGFYLCAWIRGSSYNEQFFGPGTRLTVL.

V and J are TRBV20-1 and TRBJ1-4; D ambiguous. Germline CDR1 reads DFQATT; CDR2 reads SNEGSKA (reference sequence). The V and J ends lost 4 bases and 5 bases respectively, with 5 bases between them. This CDR3 is built from 11 residues. CDR3 in amino acids: CSAKDNEKLFF. DNA of the CDR3: TGCAGTGCTAAAGACAATGAAAAACTGTTTTTT.